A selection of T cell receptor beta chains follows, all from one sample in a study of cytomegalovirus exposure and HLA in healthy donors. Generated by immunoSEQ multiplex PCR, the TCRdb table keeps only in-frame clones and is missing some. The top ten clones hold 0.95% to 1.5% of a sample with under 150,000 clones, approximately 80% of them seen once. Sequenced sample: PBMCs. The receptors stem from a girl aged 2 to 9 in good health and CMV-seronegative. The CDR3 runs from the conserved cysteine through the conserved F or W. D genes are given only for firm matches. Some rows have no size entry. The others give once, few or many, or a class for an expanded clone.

TGTGCCAGCAGCTTTAACAAGCGGGGGGGACCCTCCTCCTACAATGAGCAGTTCTTC	CASSFNKRGGPSSYNEQFF	TRBD2	-	TRBV9	TRBJ2-1
TGTGCCAGCAGTCCCCGCGGGGGGGGGAACACTGAAGCTTTCTTT	CASSPRGGGNTEAFF	-	-	TRBV6-5	TRBJ1-1
TGTGCCAGCAGTTTAAACCTACAGGGGGTTTTTAGCAATCAGCCCCAGCATTTT	CASSLNLQGVFSNQPQHF	TRBD1	-	TRBV27	TRBJ1-5
TGTGCCAGCAGTGATGGCGGGGGGACCTACGAGCAGTACTTC	CASSDGGGTYEQYF	TRBD2	-	TRBV2	TRBJ2-7
TGTGCCAGCAGTCTTAGAGTCGGGGAGACCCAGTACTTC	CASSLRVGETQYF	-	-	TRBV7-3	TRBJ2-5
TGTGCCAGCAGCCCCGTCCAGTCCAATCAGCCCCAGCATTTT	CASSPVQSNQPQHF	-	-	TRBV6-5	TRBJ1-5
TGTGCCACCAGCGGCCGACAGGGCCTAAAAAACAATGAGCAGTTCTTC	CATSGRQGLKNNEQFF	TRBD1	-	TRBV15	TRBJ2-1
TGTGCCAGCAACAAACAGGAGAACACTGAAGCTTTCTTT	CASNKQENTEAFF	-	few	TRBV6-6	TRBJ1-1
TGTGCCAGCAGCTTAGGACAGCCTAATTCACCCCTCCACTTT	CASSLGQPNSPLHF	-	-	TRBV7-8	TRBJ1-6
TGTGCTAGTGGGAGCACCTTCGTTGGGGCGGCCAGCTTTCGAGGCTACACCTTC	CASGSTFVGAASFRGYTF	-	-	TRBV12-5	TRBJ1-2
TGTGCCAGCAGTTTAACGGCTCCGGGGGGCCTGAAGCAGCCCCAGCATTTT	CASSLTAPGGLKQPQHF	-	-	TRBV28	TRBJ1-5
TGTGCCAGCAGCTACCGTGGCCCTAGCACAGATACGCAGTATTTT	CASSYRGPSTDTQYF	-	-	TRBV7-8	TRBJ2-3
TGTGCCAGCAGCCCCAGAGGAGGGGGGGCCTACGAGCAGTACTTC	CASSPRGGGAYEQYF	-	-	TRBV7-9	TRBJ2-7
TGTGCCAGCAGCAGCCTCGTCTCGAGCTCCTACAATGAGCAGTTCTTC	CASSSLVSSSYNEQFF	-	-	TRBV11-2	TRBJ2-1
TGCGCCAGCAGCCTCAGAGCTACACAGGGAGTCAATCAGCCCCAGCATTTT	CASSLRATQGVNQPQHF	-	-	TRBV4-1	TRBJ1-5
TGCAGCGCCCTGGACGACAGGACCTTGGGTGAGCAGTTCTTC	CSALDDRTLGEQFF	-	-	TRBV29-1	TRBJ2-1
TGTGCCAGCAGCTTAGAGGGGGGCGGGGGGACAGATACGCAGTATTTT	CASSLEGGGGTDTQYF	TRBD2	-	TRBV11-2	TRBJ2-3
TGTGCCAGCAGCTTAGCGAGTAGCAATCAGCCCCAGCATTTT	CASSLASSNQPQHF	-	-	TRBV7-2	TRBJ1-5
TGTGCCAGCAGCTCCGCGGGCATGGACGGCTACACCTTC	CASSSAGMDGYTF	-	-	TRBV7-9	TRBJ1-2
TGTGCCAGCAGCTCCCGAGGGGGGGGTTTTAGCAATCAGCCCCAGCATTTT	CASSSRGGGFSNQPQHF	-	-	TRBV7-2	TRBJ1-5
TGCGCCAGCAGCTTGGAGATCAACAGGCAAGAGACCCAGTACTTC	CASSLEINRQETQYF	-	-	TRBV5-1	TRBJ2-5
TGTGCCAGCAGTTACGGAGGGAGTAATGAAAAACTGTTTTTT	CASSYGGSNEKLFF	-	-	TRBV6-5	TRBJ1-4
TGTGCCAGCAGCTTAGGCGGGACGGCTGAAGCTTTCTTT	CASSLGGTAEAFF	-	-	TRBV11-3	TRBJ1-1
TGTGCCAGCAGCCCGGGGAGGCCGGGCGACAATGAGCAGTTCTTC	CASSPGRPGDNEQFF	-	-	TRBV5-4	TRBJ2-1
TGCGCCAGCAGTGGACTAGCGGGGGGGCCTGAGGAGCTGTTTTTT	CASSGLAGGPEELFF	TRBD2	once	TRBV5-1	TRBJ2-2
TGTGCCAGTAGTATGGAGATCCAAGAGACCCAGTACTTC	CASSMEIQETQYF	-	-	TRBV19	TRBJ2-5
TGTGCCAGTAGTATTCCGGGTACGGTTCCTGAAGCTTTCTTT	CASSIPGTVPEAFF	-	-	TRBV19	TRBJ1-1
TGTGCCAGCAACCCCGACAGGGCCTCTGGAAACACCATATATTTT	CASNPDRASGNTIYF	TRBD1	-	TRBV2	TRBJ1-3
TGTGCCAGCAGCTTGGTCCTAGCGGGAATCTACAATGAGCAGTTCTTC	CASSLVLAGIYNEQFF	TRBD2	-	TRBV5-4	TRBJ2-1
TGTGCCAGCACGGGACAGCCAAACACTGAAGCTTTCTTT	CASTGQPNTEAFF	TRBD1	-	TRBV5-4	TRBJ1-1
TGTGCCAGTAGTATCTTCCTACAGGGCCACGAGCAGTACTTC	CASSIFLQGHEQYF	-	-	TRBV19	TRBJ2-7
TGTGCCAGCAGCTCCAACCCAGGGATGAACACTGAAGCTTTCTTT	CASSSNPGMNTEAFF	-	-	TRBV5-4	TRBJ1-1
TGTGCCAGCAGACCTCGACAGGGTAGCAATCAGCCCCAGCATTTT	CASRPRQGSNQPQHF	TRBD1	-	TRBV6-1	TRBJ1-5
TGTGCCAGTAGTATAGATCTTCGGACAGGGACGTACGAGCAGTACTTC	CASSIDLRTGTYEQYF	TRBD1	few	TRBV19	TRBJ2-7
TGCGCCAGCAGCTTGGATTTTGGGACAGGGAGCTACGAGCAGTACTTC	CASSLDFGTGSYEQYF	TRBD1	-	TRBV5-1	TRBJ2-7
TGCAGCGTTGGGCCAGGGGGTGGAAACACCATATATTTT	CSVGPGGGNTIYF	TRBD1	-	TRBV29-1	TRBJ1-3
TGTGCCAGCAGTGAAAACGGAGCCGTGAGCAATCAGCCCCAGCATTTT	CASSENGAVSNQPQHF	-	-	TRBV6-1	TRBJ1-5
TGTGCCAGCAGTACGCCTCGGGACTATCCCAAGTCCCAAGAGACCCAGTACTTC	CASSTPRDYPKSQETQYF	TRBD2	-	TRBV28	TRBJ2-5
TGTGCCAGCAGCTCTCACAGCTATAGCAATCAGCCCCAGCATTTT	CASSSHSYSNQPQHF	-	-	TRBV7-8	TRBJ1-5
TGTGCCAGCAGCCAAGATCCAGGGGGCAGTACTGAAGCTTTCTTT	CASSQDPGGSTEAFF	TRBD1	-	TRBV4-2	TRBJ1-1
TGTGCCAGCAGCTCCCCTCGGGGGAGCTCCTACGAGCAGTACTTC	CASSSPRGSSYEQYF	-	-	TRBV5-6	TRBJ2-7
TGTGCCAGCAGTTTTCTTCTTACGGCCGGGGAGCTGTTTTTT	CASSFLLTAGELFF	-	-	TRBV28	TRBJ2-2
TGTGCCAGCAGTTTAAGCCAGGGCGGGAACACTGAAGCTTTCTTT	CASSLSQGGNTEAFF	-	-	TRBV27	TRBJ1-1
TGCGCCAGCGGACGAACAGGGGCAAAGAACACCGGGGAGCTGTTTTTT	CASGRTGAKNTGELFF	TRBD1	-	TRBV5-1	TRBJ2-2
TGTGCCAGCAGTTACTCCACCTACGAGCAGTACTTC	CASSYSTYEQYF	-	-	TRBV6-6	TRBJ2-7
TGCGCCAGCAGCAGGGACAGGGCCTACGAGCAGTACTTC	CASSRDRAYEQYF	TRBD1	-	TRBV5-1	TRBJ2-7
TGTGCCAGCAGCCAAATGGGACTAGCGGCCTACAATGAGCAGTTCTTC	CASSQMGLAAYNEQFF	TRBD2	-	TRBV4-2	TRBJ2-1
TGTGCCAGCAGCAAATACCTAGACAGGGGACCGTCCTTC	CASSKYLDRGPSF	TRBD1	-	TRBV7-2	TRBJ1-2
TGTGCCTCTACCACCCCGGGGGGGCCTAAAGATACGCAGTATTTT	CASTTPGGPKDTQYF	TRBD2	once	TRBV30	TRBJ2-3
TGTGCCAGCAGCCGGACAGCGTATAATTCACCCCTCCACTTT	CASSRTAYNSPLHF	-	-	TRBV6-5	TRBJ1-6